These T cell receptor beta chains were read from a single sample in a study of blood T cell repertoires in COVID-19. Some clones are missing from TCRdb's copy, which holds only in-frame ones; the method was immunoSEQ multiplex PCR. The sample lists about 280,000 clones, 80% to 85% occurring once. Sequenced material: PBMCs or T cells enriched from blood (not recorded which). These TCRs come from a man aged 35-49 years who had been exposed to COVID-19. Each CDR3 is given with its conserved first and last residue. A D gene is named only where the DNA matches it firmly. Some rows mark clone size as missing; the rest say once, few, many or name a class of expanded clone.

TRBV9	TRBD1	TRBJ1-2	.	TGTGCCAGCAGCGTAGATTCGGAGGGGGCGCGTGGCTACACCTTC	CASSVDSEGARGYTF
TRBV30	TRBD2	TRBJ2-1	.	TGTGCCTGGAGCCAGATCTCGGCTAGCGGGAATGATGAGCAGTTCTTC	CAWSQISASGNDEQFF
TRBV7-9	TRBD1	TRBJ1-3	few	TGTGCCAGCAGCTCCACACAGGGGCCTTATACTGGAAACACCATATATTTT	CASSSTQGPYTGNTIYF
TRBV7-9	.	TRBJ1-5	.	TGTGCCAGCAGCTTAGCGCGGGCAGCTGATAGCAATCAGCCCCAGCATTTT	CASSLARAADSNQPQHF
TRBV10-3	.	TRBJ2-5	.	TGTGCCATCAGCGGACAGCAAGAGACCCAGTACTTC	CAISGQQETQYF
TRBV11-2	TRBD2	TRBJ2-7	once	TGTGCCAGCAGCTTAGGACTAGCGATCGCCTACGAGCAGTACTTC	CASSLGLAIAYEQYF
TRBV27	TRBD1	TRBJ1-5	.	TGTGCCAGCAGGGGACAGGCATCATATAGCAATCAGCCCCAGCATTTT	CASRGQASYSNQPQHF
TRBV5-6	.	TRBJ1-3	.	TGTGCCAGCAGCCCTTTGGGGGGGGAAACTGGAAACACCATATATTTT	CASSPLGGETGNTIYF
TRBV6-4	.	TRBJ1-1	.	TGTGCCAGCAGTGTAGACAGGAACACTGAAGCTTTCTTT	CASSVDRNTEAFF
TRBV19	TRBD1	TRBJ1-6	.	TGTGCCAGTAGTATAGGGGACAGGTCGGGTCTCGGTTCACCCCTCCACTTT	CASSIGDRSGLGSPLHF
TRBV30	.	TRBJ1-2	.	TGTGCCTGGAGATTGGCCTACAGGGCGCATGGCTACACCTTC	CAWRLAYRAHGYTF
TRBV18	TRBD1	TRBJ2-3	.	TGTGCCAGCTCATCCAGACAGGGGGCAGATACGCAGTATTTT	CASSSRQGADTQYF
TRBV7-9	TRBD2	TRBJ2-1	.	TGTGCCAGCAGCTTACAGGCGGGAGGCCGGGGGCGGGAGCAGTTCTTC	CASSLQAGGRGREQFF
TRBV4-1	.	TRBJ2-1	.	TGCGCCAGCAGCCAAGATGGGAGAACCGGCAATGAGCAGTTCTTC	CASSQDGRTGNEQFF
TRBV12-3/TRBV12-4	.	TRBJ1-5	.	TGTGCCAGCTCTGTCCAGAGGAATCAGCCCCAGCATTTT	CASSVQRNQPQHF
TRBV3-1/TRBV3-2	TRBD2	TRBJ2-2	.	TGTGCGAGCGGAGCGGGAGAGGGGACCGGGGAGCTGTTTTTT	CASGAGEGTGELFF
TRBV5-1	.	TRBJ1-1	once	TGCGCCAGCAGCTTGGGGCAGGGCCCCTCCAAGGGTTTCTTT	CASSLGQGPSKGFF
TRBV29-1	TRBD1	TRBJ2-2	few	TGCAGCCCGTTGACAGGGGCATGTCGAGGTAGCGTTACCGGGGAGCTGTTTTTT	CSPLTGACRGSVTGELFF
TRBV24-1	.	TRBJ1-1	.	TGTGCCACCAGTGACCGAGGATGGACTGAAGCTTTCTTT	CATSDRGWTEAFF
TRBV4-2	.	TRBJ1-1	.	TGTGCCAGCAGCCAAGCGCTCGGAGGAACTGAAGCTTTCTTT	CASSQALGGTEAFF
TRBV10-3	TRBD2	TRBJ2-3	.	TGTGCCATCAGTGTAAGGAATCTAGCGGGAGGCACAGATACGCAGTATTTT	CAISVRNLAGGTDTQYF
TRBV19	.	TRBJ2-7	.	TGTGCCAGTAGTATTCAGGGGCGGGCGGGCTCCTACGAGCAGTACTTC	CASSIQGRAGSYEQYF
TRBV9	.	TRBJ2-3	few	TGTGCCAGCAGCGTAGGAGGGCTAGCTTCAGATACGCAGTATTTT	CASSVGGLASDTQYF
TRBV19	TRBD1	TRBJ2-3	.	TGTGCCAGTAGTATCACAGGGGGGTCCGCAGATACGCAGTATTTT	CASSITGGSADTQYF
TRBV2	TRBD2	TRBJ2-7	.	TGTGCCAGCAGCGGGACCCCGTCTAGCGGGAGTGGAAACGAGCAGTACTTC	CASSGTPSSGSGNEQYF
TRBV19	.	TRBJ2-3	.	TGTGCCAGTAGCTCCCCCCCCCTCAGGGAACGCACAGATACGCAGTATTTT	CASSSPPLRERTDTQYF
TRBV5-1	TRBD1	TRBJ2-1	.	TGCGCCAGCAGCATCGGGACAGCGAATGAGCAGTTCTTC	CASSIGTANEQFF
TRBV7-2	.	TRBJ2-3	.	TGTGCCAGCAGCGAGAGCGGGACAGATACGCAGTATTTT	CASSESGTDTQYF
TRBV7-9	TRBD1	TRBJ2-1	.	TGTGCCAGCAGCTTTTCCGGACAGGGAACCTACAATGAGCAGTTCTTC	CASSFSGQGTYNEQFF
TRBV9	TRBD1	TRBJ2-3	.	TGTGCCAGCACCGGACAGGGGTTCGCAGATACGCAGTATTTT	CASTGQGFADTQYF
TRBV6-1	TRBD1	TRBJ2-7	few	TGTGCCAGCAGCCTCCGGGACAGTTTCTCCTACGAGCAGTACTTC	CASSLRDSFSYEQYF
TRBV25-1	.	TRBJ2-7	.	TGTGCCAGCAGATCACAGGGTTACGAGCAGTACTTC	CASRSQGYEQYF
TRBV23-1	.	TRBJ1-5	.	TGCGCCAGCAGTCCAGGGAGGATAGGCAATCAGCCCCAGCATTTT	CASSPGRIGNQPQHF
TRBV29-1	TRBD2	TRBJ2-3	.	TGCAGCGTTGAATCTGTGTGGCGGGGGGGCACAGATACGCAGTATTTT	CSVESVWRGGTDTQYF
TRBV5-4	TRBD1	TRBJ1-4	.	TGTGCCAGCCGGACAGGGATTAACGAAAAACTGTTTTTT	CASRTGINEKLFF
TRBV15	.	TRBJ2-5	.	TGTGCCACCAGCAGAGTCCCTGGGGCGAGGTGGGTTTCCCAGTACTTC	CATSRVPGARWVSQYF
TRBV18	.	TRBJ1-1	.	TGTGCCAGCTCACCACTCGGGGTCGGGAACACTGAAGCTTTCTTT	CASSPLGVGNTEAFF
TRBV28	.	TRBJ2-2	few	TGTGCCAGCAGTCCACCCAGGGTAACCGGGGAGCTGTTTTTT	CASSPPRVTGELFF
TRBV7-2	.	TRBJ1-2	.	TGTGCCAGCAGCTTTAGGGTGACTATTGGCTACACCTTC	CASSFRVTIGYTF
TRBV6-5	.	TRBJ2-4	.	TGTGCCAGCAGTTACTCGTTTGCGGTTAAAAACATTCAGTACTTC	CASSYSFAVKNIQYF
TRBV9	.	TRBJ2-1	once	TGTGCCAGCAGCTGGGCCAGCGGGAATGAGCAGTTCTTC	CASSWASGNEQFF
TRBV2	.	TRBJ2-3	.	TGTGCCAGCAGCCGGCACCGACAGGAGAGCACAGATACGCAGTATTTT	CASSRHRQESTDTQYF
TRBV2	TRBD2	TRBJ2-7	.	TGTGCCAGCAGGGGCCTAGCGGTCGCCTACGAGCAGTACTTC	CASRGLAVAYEQYF
TRBV7-3	.	TRBJ2-5	.	TGTGCCAGCAGCGAAACGGGCAGGGAAGAGACCCAGTACTTC	CASSETGREETQYF
TRBV9	TRBD1	TRBJ2-1	.	TGTGCCAGCAGCGCGCGAGGGGGCGCCTACAATGAGCAGTTCTTC	CASSARGGAYNEQFF
TRBV5-4	TRBD1	TRBJ2-1	.	TGTGCCAGCAGCTTCCGGGACAGGGGTATCAATGAGCAGTTCTTC	CASSFRDRGINEQFF
TRBV11-2	.	TRBJ2-7	.	TGTGCCAGCAGCCCCCGCGGGACCTTGGAGCAGTACTTC	CASSPRGTLEQYF
TRBV12-3/TRBV12-4	.	TRBJ1-1	.	TGTGCCAGCAGTTTAGTCATGAACACTGAAGCTTTCTTT	CASSLVMNTEAFF
TRBV18	.	TRBJ2-3	.	TGTGCCAGCTCACCTGGGGCGCAGGGGCGAGATACGCAGTATTTT	CASSPGAQGRDTQYF
TRBV7-8	.	TRBJ2-7	.	TGTGCCAGCAGCTTAAGGTGGGGTGGAGGGGTGACCTACGAGCAGTACTTC	CASSLRWGGGVTYEQYF
TRBV5-1	TRBD2	TRBJ2-2	few	TGCGCCAGCAGCCCCTACTCGGGGGGGCGCAACTACGGGGAGCTGTTTTTT	CASSPYSGGRNYGELFF
TRBV30	TRBD2	TRBJ2-7	once	TGTGCCGGAGACGGACTAGCGGGACACGACACGTACGAGCAGTACTTC	CAGDGLAGHDTYEQYF